The clone carrying this TCR beta chain was seen only a few times. Its antigen remains unidentified. The sample originates from a study of blood T cells in healthy people across ages. Study-wide findings and caveats: The study found more naive CD4+ cells and higher diversity in long-lived than aged donors.

Together with a sample-barcoded 5' primer, a J-beta primer mix was included in a second PCR lasting about 7 to 12 cycles. One entry per CDR3 protein results from TCRdb running MiXCR on the 5' RACE reads. The sample yields about 720,000 distinct CDR3 sequences, about a fifth seen once. With 6 bases removed from V and 3 bases from J, the gap between germline ends came to 9 bases. Germline-derived CDR1 and CDR2 are MNHEY and SVGAGI. The CDR3 is 14 residues long. The sequenced material came from blood. The sequence came from a man between 65 and 79 years old in good health. The J gene is TRBJ2-6, the V gene TRBV6-5, with D unresolved. The CDR3 here is CASREGIGANVLTF. The CDR3 bases are TGTGCCAGCAGAGAAGGGATTGGGGCCAACGTCCTGACTTTC.